The 2 T cell receptor beta chains listed next were all sequenced from one sample in a study of OX40 agonist ivuxolimab in advanced cancers. Preparation of the library involved the immunoSEQ multiplex PCR assay. TCRdb limited this immuneACCESS table to in-frame rearrangements with V and J called. A share of clones is missing; checked studies link under half to unresolved V genes, and the rest is unexplained. The sample data list fewer than 65,000 clones, and 75% to 85% of these were observed just once. The ten largest clones represent under 13% of the sample. Sequencing was performed on CD4+ or CD8+ T cells sorted from blood, taken in a trial of the OX40 agonist ivuxolimab. The receptor set was obtained from an adult with an advanced solid tumor such as melanoma, head and neck, liver or kidney cancer.

The rearrangement links TRBV6-5 to TRBJ1-2; D is perhaps TRBD1 (6 bases). V lost 6 bases to trimming and J lost 3 bases, with 8 bases between them. Germline CDR1 and CDR2: MNHEY and SVGAGI. The CDR3 totals 12 residues. The CDR3 DNA reads TGTGCCAGCAGCCACAGGGACTATGGCTACACCTTC. It yields the protein CASSHRDYGYTF.

The V and J genes are TRBV5-5 and TRBJ2-3; TRBD2 aligns across 9 bases. V dropped 0 bases and J dropped 0; count of bases not matched to a gene: 2. The CDR3 spans 16 residues. The germline V gene has CDR1 SGHKS and CDR2 YYEKEE (reference sequence). The CDR3 sequence: CASSLASGGSTDTQYF. As DNA, the CDR3 is TGTGCCAGCAGCTTGGCAAGCGGGGGGAGCACAGATACGCAGTATTTT.